Below are 21 T cell receptor beta chains sequenced from a single sample in a study of CD8+CD57+ T cells in acquired aplastic anemia. Genomic DNA templated the TCR beta VDJ and CDR3 profiling. From the reads, TCRdb called clonotypes with MiXCR, one entry per CDR3 protein. The sample includes 65,000 to 85,000 distinct CDR3 sequences, 50% to 55% of them seen just once. Input material: sorted CD4+, CD8+, or CD8+CD57+ T cells (not recorded which) from PBMCs. These receptors were obtained from a human donor in good health, serving as a control.

V usage is TRBV20-1 and J usage is TRBJ1-2, with 7 bases that match TRBD1. J lost 3 bases, V lost 0 bases, and 1 base had no gene match. The germline CDR1 and CDR2 sequences are DFQATT and SNEGSKA (reference sequence). CDR3 length equals 13 residues. Here the CDR3 DNA reads TGCAGTGCTAGAGACAGGGGGTACTATGGCTACACCTTC. As protein: CSARDRGYYGYTF.

The genes are TRBV29-1 and TRBJ2-7; a weak D match, TRBD2 (6 bases). The germline V and J ends were trimmed by 5 bases and 7 bases, with 12 bases remaining between them. The CDR3 sequence is 11 residues long. Per germline, CDR1 SQVTM and CDR2 ANQGSEA. This chain's CDR3 is CSVRLVWEQYF. CDR3 nucleotide sequence: TGCAGCGTTAGACTAGTCTGGGAGCAGTACTTC.

This chain connects TRBV20-1 to TRBJ2-1; 7 nucleotides align to TRBD1. CDR1 and CDR2 (germline): DFQATT, SNEGSKA (reference sequence). Trimming took 0 bases from V and 7 from J; bases not matched to a gene: 6. This CDR3 has 14 amino acids. In DNA, the CDR3 is TGCAGTGCTAGAGATCCTGACAGGGCGAATGAGCAGTTCTTC. Its protein product is CSARDPDRANEQFF.

V is TRBV20-1 and J is TRBJ1-1; TRBD1 matches at 7 bases. The V segment lost 6 bases and the J segment 6 bases; nucleotides outside the gene matches: 13. This CDR3 region has 14 residues. Germline V gene sequence: CDR1 DFQATT, CDR2 SNEGSKA (reference sequence). The CDR3 nucleotides are TGCAGTGCGCCACGTGCCGGGACAGTAGCTGAAGCTTTCTTT. Its translation: CSAPRAGTVAEAFF.

The chain employs TRBV7-9 and TRBJ1-2; perhaps TRBD1 as D (5 bases). Trimming left V 5 bases short and J 5 bases short, with 12 bases between. The CDR3 consists of 13 residues. Germline values: CDR1 SEHNR, CDR2 FQNEAQ (reference sequence). CDR3 sequence (DNA): TGTGCCAGCAGCCGTGAGGGGTTTTATGGCTACACCTTC. Encoded protein: CASSREGFYGYTF.

This chain uses TRBV24-1 with TRBJ1-2, with 9 positions matching TRBD1. This CDR3 region has 14 residues. V trimming: 7 bases; J trimming: 8 bases; junction bases outside the gene matches: 10. The germline V gene has CDR1 KGHDR and CDR2 SFDVKD. The CDR3 nucleotides are TGTGCCACCAGGAAAGCAAACAGGGGGCAAGGCTACACCTTC. Its protein is CATRKANRGQGYTF.

The gene calls are TRBV10-3 and TRBJ2-7; D gene unclear. The length of the CDR3 is 14 residues. V was cut by 10 bases and J by 4 bases, with 20 bases left in between. The germline V gene has CDR1 ENHRY and CDR2 SYGVKD. In DNA form, the CDR3 reads TGTGCCAGCAGGTCCAGGCGGCGGCCGTACGAGCAGTACTTC. Translation gives CASRSRRRPYEQYF.

In its sample, this clonotype ranks as medium-sized. V is TRBV2 and J is TRBJ1-1; D is unresolved. V lost 2 bases and J lost 3, with 10 bases in between. Germline assignment: CDR1 SNHLY and CDR2 FYNNEI. The CDR3 is 14 amino acids. The CDR3 DNA reads as TGTGCCAGCAGTGAAAGTAGAGGGCACACTGAAGCTTTCTTT. This encodes CASSESRGHTEAFF. Full variable domain (remainder filled in from reference TRBV2 and TRBJ1-1): EPEVTQTPSHQVTQMGQEVILRCVPISNHLYFYWYRQILGQKVEFLVSFYNNEISEKSEIFDDQFSVERPDGSNFTLKIRSTKLEDSAMYFCASSESRGHTEAFFGQGTRLTVV.

This clonotype was counted only a few times. The rearrangement uses TRBV4-2 and TRBJ2-1; 11 bases align to TRBD2. The V segment lost 8 bases and the J segment 7 bases; nucleotides outside the gene matches: 10. CDR1 is LGHNA and CDR2 is YNFKEQ in the germline V gene. The CDR3 covers 15 residues. This chain's CDR3 is CASETSGISANEQFF. DNA of the CDR3: TGTGCCAGCGAGACTAGCGGGATATCTGCAAATGAGCAGTTCTTC.

To note about this clonotype: A junction end diverges from the germline sequence, so it may reflect a read error. The chain employs TRBV12-3 or TRBV12-4 and TRBJ2-3; 9 bases are a match to TRBD2. The CDR3 consists of 17 residues. CDR3 region: CANSPPHSGRGTDTQYF. CDR3 in DNA: TGTGCCAACAGTCCACCCCATAGCGGGAGAGGCACAGATACGCAGTATTTT.

The sample holds many counts of this clonotype. The chain carries TRBV5-1 and TRBJ1-4, with 11 bases identical to TRBD1. The CDR3 loop spans 18 amino acids. V trimming: 1 base; J trimming: 1 base; junction bases outside the gene matches: 6. Germline V CDR1 and CDR2: SGHRS, YFSETQ. The CDR3, as DNA: TGCGCCAGCAGCTTGTGGGGACAGGGGGAAGGAACTAATGAAAAACTGTTTTTT. Translation gives CASSLWGQGEGTNEKLFF.

V usage is TRBV9 and J usage is TRBJ1-4, with D perhaps matching TRBD1 (5 bases). Germline V lookup: CDR1 SGDLS, CDR2 YYNGEE. Trimming pared 4 bases from V and 5 bases from J, leaving 15 bases between. This CDR3 region has 15 residues. In DNA form, the CDR3 reads TGTGCCAGCAGCCCAAGGGCAGGGCCCAATGAAAAACTGTTTTTT. Residues: CASSPRAGPNEKLFF.

V gene TRBV15 combines with J gene TRBJ1-1, with unresolved D. Looked up from germline, CDR1 is LNHNV and CDR2 is YYDKDF (reference sequence). The CDR3 extends over 12 amino acids. V was pared by 8 bases and J by 4 bases, with 11 bases between. The CDR3 sequence: CATSSWGTEAFF. The DNA for the CDR3 is TGTGCCACCTCGTCATGGGGCACTGAAGCTTTCTTT.

The chain links TRBV25-1 to TRBJ2-1; TRBD2 might be the D (6 bases). Trimming removed 3 bases from V and 10 bases from J, with 16 bases in between. The CDR3 runs 14 residues. From germline, CDR1 is MGHDK and CDR2 SYGVNS. The CDR3 DNA is TGTGCCAGCAGTGAGGGAGGTGTCCGGCCGGAGCAGTTCTTC. Amino acids: CASSEGGVRPEQFF.

This clonotype was observed a handful of times. The chain has TRBV30 and TRBJ2-3; 8 bases align to TRBD2. This CDR3 spans 14 amino acids. V gave up 0 bases and J gave up 3 bases; unmatched junction bases: 2. Germline CDR1 GTSNPN, CDR2 SVGIG (reference sequence). The CDR3 sequence is CAWSVREGTDTQYF. In nucleotides, the CDR3 is TGTGCCTGGAGTGTACGGGAGGGAACAGATACGCAGTATTTT.

This chain links TRBV15 with TRBJ2-7; D is perhaps TRBD1 (5 bases). Germline assignment: CDR1 LNHNV and CDR2 YYDKDF (reference sequence). The CDR3 has 15 residues. V was pared by 0 bases and J by 2 bases, with 11 bases between. The CDR3 DNA is TGTGCCACCAGCAGAGATCGTCAGGGAACCTACGAGCAGTACTTC. It codes for CATSRDRQGTYEQYF.

The chain joins TRBV9 to TRBJ2-1; D ambiguous. The V end lost 0 bases, the J end lost 7 bases, and 14 bases lay between the germline ends. The CDR3 totals 15 residues. The germline gives CDR1 SGDLS, CDR2 YYNGEE. CDR3 sequence: CASSVVPEMENEQFF. CDR3 in DNA: TGTGCCAGCAGCGTAGTGCCAGAGATGGAGAATGAGCAGTTCTTC.

The CDR3 reads CSVDDRVTDTQYF. DNA of the CDR3: TGCAGCGTGGACGACAGGGTCACAGATACGCAGTATTTT. V and J are TRBV29-1 and TRBJ2-3, with TRBD1 matching over 7 bases. The CDR3 is 13 amino acids. The germline CDR1 and CDR2 sequences are SQVTM and ANQGSEA. The J segment lost 2 bases and the V segment lost 6 bases, leaving 5 bases of the junction unmatched.

The V gene is TRBV15, the J gene TRBJ2-7, with TRBD1 matching over 12 bases. The J segment lost 5 bases and the V segment lost 3 bases, leaving 2 bases of the junction unmatched. Germline lookup yields CDR1 LNHNV and CDR2 YYDKDF (reference sequence). The CDR3 totals 14 residues. CDR3 sequence (DNA): TGTGCCACCAGCAGTGGGACAGGGGGCAACGAGCAGTACTTC. Translation gives CATSSGTGGNEQYF.

The V call is TRBV10-2, the J call TRBJ2-7; 8 positions agree with TRBD1. Germline CDR1 is WSHSY and CDR2 is SAAADI. The CDR3 runs 12 residues. CDR3 DNA: TGCGCTGTGACAGGGGAAGGTTACGAGCAGTACTTC. Its protein is CAVTGEGYEQYF.

In its sample, this clonotype was seen many times. The chain recombines TRBV9 with TRBJ1-2, with D unresolved. CDR3 length: 13 residues. The V gene lost 0 bases and the J gene lost 4 bases, with 7 bases spanning the gap. The germline V gene has CDR1 SGDLS and CDR2 YYNGEE. CDR3 DNA: TGTGCCAGCAGCGTAGAGACTGGCTATGGCTACACCTTC. This gives the protein CASSVETGYGYTF.